The 32 T cell receptor beta chains listed next were all sequenced from one sample in a study of blood T cell repertoires in COVID-19. The protocol was immunoSEQ multiplex PCR, while the TCRdb copy is restricted to in-frame clones and leaves out a portion. In the table there are about 260,000 clones, 85% to 90% of which are singletons. The material sequenced was peripheral blood. These receptors were obtained from a woman in her forties who had recovered from COVID-19.

The V gene is TRBV3-1 (or the pseudogene TRBV3-2), the J gene TRBJ2-7, with TRBD2 as a possible D gene (5 bases). The CDR3 length is 14 residues. Looked up from germline, CDR1 is LGHDT and CDR2 is YNNKEL (reference sequence). With 4 bases removed from V and 5 bases from J, the gap between germline ends came to 15 bases. The CDR3 DNA reads TGTGCCAGCAGCCGCCACGGGGTCCTGGACGAGCAGTACTTC. Protein product: CASSRHGVLDEQYF.

This rearrangement joins TRBV5-5 to TRBJ1-1; no reliable D call. Trimming removed 1 base from V and 1 base from J, with 11 bases in between. This CDR3 is 15 amino acids long. In germline, CDR1 is SGHKS, CDR2 YYEKEE (reference sequence). CDR3 in amino acids: CASSLMAGSNTEAFF. The CDR3 DNA follows: TGTGCCAGCAGCTTGATGGCGGGATCGAACACTGAAGCTTTCTTT.

The chain recombines TRBV4-3 with TRBJ1-5, with 7 nucleotides matching TRBD1. CDR1 LGHNA and CDR2 YSLEER come from the germline V gene. There are 15 residues in the CDR3. V was pared by 1 base and J by 7 bases, with 7 bases of the junction left unmatched. In DNA form, the CDR3 reads TGCGCCAGCAGCCAAGTAAGACAGGGTGGACAGCCCCAGCATTTT. Its protein is CASSQVRQGGQPQHF.

This clone has only a few counts. The V call is TRBV27, the J call TRBJ1-2, with D possibly being TRBD1 (5 bases). The CDR3 sequence is 14 residues long. V shed 2 bases and J shed 7 bases, with 14 bases lying between them. From germline, CDR1 is MNHEY and CDR2 SMNVEV (reference sequence). In DNA form, the CDR3 reads TGTGCCAGCAGTTTACTGGGGCGGATAAGTGGCTACACCTTC. Protein: CASSLLGRISGYTF.

The chain carries TRBV5-1 and TRBJ2-7; 12 nucleotides line up with TRBD2. CDR3 length: 17 amino acids. V shed 1 base, J shed 1 base, and the junction held 6 bases outside the gene matches. Germline-derived CDR1 and CDR2 are SGHRS and YFSETQ. CDR3 DNA: TGCGCCAGCAGCTTGCGGACTAGCGGGGTAGTTTCCTACGAGCAGTACTTC. It codes for CASSLRTSGVVSYEQYF. The variable domain in full, completed from reference TRBV5-1 and TRBJ2-7, reads KAGVTQTPRYLIKTRGQQVTLSCSPISGHRSVSWYQQTPGQGLQFLFEYFSETQRNKGNFPGRFSGRQFSNSRSEMNVSTLELGDSALYLCASSLRTSGVVSYEQYFGPGTRLTVT.

The rearrangement joins TRBV7-9 to TRBJ2-7; D uncertain. Germline-derived CDR1 and CDR2 are SEHNR and FQNEAQ (reference sequence). V was cut by 0 bases and J by 0 bases, with 6 bases left in between. The length of the CDR3 is 14 residues. The CDR3 nucleotides read TGTGCCAGCAGCTTAGCACAGTACTCCTACGAGCAGTACTTC. Its translation is CASSLAQYSYEQYF.

In DNA, the CDR3 is TGTGCCAGTAGTGTGGGACTCTATAAAAGCACAGATACGCAGTATTTT. It is translated as CASSVGLYKSTDTQYF. The chain combines TRBV19 with TRBJ2-3; TRBD2 is a possible D gene (6 bases). Germline V gene sequence: CDR1 LNHDA, CDR2 SQIVND (reference sequence). Between the trimmed V and J ends, which lost 5 bases and 0 bases, there was a span of 15 bases. The CDR3 spans 16 residues. The variable domain in full, completed from reference TRBV19 and TRBJ2-3, reads DGGITQSPKYLFRKEGQNVTLSCEQNLNHDAMYWYRQDPGQGLRLIYYSQIVNDFQKGDIAEGYSVSREKKESFPLTVTSAQKNPTAFYLCASSVGLYKSTDTQYFGPGTRLTVL.

This chain uses TRBV27 with TRBJ1-4, with TRBD1 matching over 8 bases. Per germline, CDR1 MNHEY and CDR2 SMNVEV (reference sequence). After removal of 4 bases from V and 4 bases from J, the junction contained 17 bases not matched to a gene. This CDR3 has 19 residues. The CDR3 protein is CASSSSGGAAHFRNEKLFF. The CDR3 nucleotides are TGTGCCAGCAGTTCATCAGGGGGCGCTGCCCACTTTCGTAATGAAAAACTGTTTTTT. The full variable domain, in which reference TRBV27 and TRBJ1-4 provide the parts outside the CDR3, is EAQVTQNPRYLITVTGKKLTVTCSQNMNHEYMSWYRQDPGLGLRQIYYSMNVEVTDKGDVPEGYKVSRKEKRNFPLILESPSPNQTSLYFCASSSSGGAAHFRNEKLFFGSGTQLSVL.

This sequence joins TRBV5-6 and TRBJ1-2, with a weak D call TRBD1 (5 bases). Germline V gene sequence: CDR1 SGHDT, CDR2 YYEEEE. The CDR3 is 14 amino acids. V lost 0 bases and J lost 7, with 13 bases in between. The CDR3 protein is CASSLGTQLTGYTF. In nucleotides, the CDR3 is TGTGCCAGCAGCTTGGGGACACAACTAACTGGCTACACCTTC.

The CDR3 protein is CASSQDGGASGNTIYF. In DNA form, the CDR3 reads TGCGCCAGCAGCCAAGATGGGGGCGCCTCTGGAAACACCATATATTTT. This chain connects TRBV4-3 to TRBJ1-3, with D maybe TRBD1 (6 bases). Looked up from germline, CDR1 is LGHNA and CDR2 is YSLEER. The CDR3 runs 16 residues. Trimming removed 0 bases at V and 0 bases at J, with 9 bases between.

In this sample, this clone turned up a few times. The V and J genes are TRBV6-6 and TRBJ1-4; D not resolved. Germline CDR1 MNHNY, CDR2 SVGAGI (reference sequence). This CDR3 has 12 residues. V dropped 6 bases and J dropped 2 bases, with 4 bases sitting between them. The CDR3 here is CASRGTNEKLFF. CDR3 DNA sequence: TGTGCCAGCAGGGGCACTAATGAAAAACTGTTTTTT.

The V call is TRBV5-1, the J call TRBJ1-3; no definite D call. CDR1 is SGHRS, CDR2 YFSETQ, per germline. Trimming removed 0 bases at V and 0 bases at J, with 7 bases between. The CDR3 length is 15 residues. The CDR3 DNA is TGCGCCAGCAGCTTGGCGCCCAGCTCTGGAAACACCATATATTTT. Amino acids: CASSLAPSSGNTIYF.

This sequence joins TRBV6-1 and TRBJ1-4, with TRBD1 matching 7 bases. V was clipped by 1 base and J by 9 bases; unmatched bases: 11. This CDR3 comprises 16 residues. Germline CDR1 reads MNHNS; CDR2 reads SASEGT. The CDR3: CASSEEDSTGYKKLFF. CDR3 DNA: TGTGCCAGCAGTGAAGAAGACTCGACAGGGTACAAAAAACTGTTTTTT.

The chain carries TRBV18 and TRBJ2-2, with D possibly TRBD2 on 5 matching bases. The CDR3 runs to 14 residues. The V gene lost 2 bases and the J gene lost 6 bases, with 10 bases spanning the gap. Looked up from germline, CDR1 is KGHSH and CDR2 is LQKENI. The CDR3 coding sequence is TGTGCCAGCTCACCAGGCTGGGAGTCCGGGGAGCTGTTTTTT. Its translation: CASSPGWESGELFF.

The chain links TRBV28 to TRBJ1-1; no clear D. The CDR3 covers 13 residues. Germline assignment: CDR1 MDHEN and CDR2 SYDVKM. V was trimmed by 7 bases and J by 5 bases, leaving 14 bases between them. CDR3: CASTSQSRTEAFF. CDR3 coding DNA: TGTGCCAGCACCTCCCAAAGTAGAACTGAAGCTTTCTTT.

About this clone: Other DNA sequences from this sample encode an identical CDR3 as well. V and J are TRBV7-2 and TRBJ2-5, with TRBD1 identical over 7 bases. The CDR3 spans 14 residues. CDR1 is SGHTA and CDR2 is FQGNSA in the germline V gene. The junction had 5 bases not matched to a gene; V was cut back by 5 bases and J by 2 bases. CDR3 DNA: TGTGCCAGCAGCCAAAACAGGGGTCAAGAGACCCAGTACTTC. It is translated as CASSQNRGQETQYF.

The chain couples TRBV5-8 to TRBJ1-4; D is undetermined. Trimming took off 2 bases at V and 5 bases at J, with 16 bases between the two ends. CDR1 SGHTS and CDR2 YDEGEE come from the germline V gene. The length of the CDR3 is 16 residues. This CDR3 reads CASSFGRTAPNEKLFF. DNA for the CDR3: TGTGCCAGCAGCTTTGGAAGGACTGCACCCAATGAAAAACTGTTTTTT.

The chain combines TRBV24-1 with TRBJ2-1; weak D call: TRBD1 (6 bases). Germline values: CDR1 KGHDR, CDR2 SFDVKD. CDR3 size: 17 residues. Trimming cost V 2 bases and J 6 bases, with 19 bases left between them. The CDR3 reads CATSDSSERGISNEQFF. The CDR3 DNA is TGTGCCACCAGTGATTCCTCGGAGAGGGGGATAAGCAATGAGCAGTTCTTC.

Written as DNA, the CDR3 is TGCGCCAGCAGCTTGTTCGAGAGGGAGAACACTGAAGCTTTCTTT. Encoded protein: CASSLFERENTEAFF. The rearrangement joins TRBV5-1 to TRBJ1-1; D gene uncertain. The length of the CDR3 is 15 residues. Germline loops: CDR1 SGHRS, CDR2 YFSETQ. Trimming removed 1 base at V and 1 base at J, with 11 bases between.

This clone has only one observation. The chain combines TRBV4-3 with TRBJ2-1; 7 bases agree with TRBD2. Germline CDR1 and CDR2: LGHNA and YSLEER. The CDR3 contains 16 residues. Trimming cost V 2 bases and J 0 bases; bases outside gene matches: 4. Here the CDR3 reads CASSQSGASSYNEQFF. The CDR3 DNA reads TGCGCCAGCAGCCAAAGCGGGGCGAGCTCCTACAATGAGCAGTTCTTC.

The genes are TRBV9 and TRBJ1-2, with 7 bases fitting TRBD1. After removal of 3 bases from V and 6 bases from J, the junction contained 11 bases not matched to a gene. This CDR3 has 15 amino acids. Germline V gene lookup returns CDR1 SGDLS and CDR2 YYNGEE. CDR3 in DNA: TGTGCCAGCAGCGGCGGTAAACAGGGGACCCATGGCTACACCTTC. Protein sequence: CASSGGKQGTHGYTF.

The V call is TRBV4-2, the J call TRBJ2-3, with TRBD2 matching 9 bases. V lost 0 bases to trimming and J lost 5 bases; unmatched junction nucleotides: 9. Germline V CDR1 and CDR2: LGHNA, YNFKEQ. This CDR3 spans 17 amino acids. As DNA, the CDR3 is TGTGCCAGCAGCCAAGAGGTTTCGCGGGGGGGACGAGATACGCAGTATTTT. This translates into CASSQEVSRGGRDTQYF.

The chain couples TRBV5-4 to TRBJ1-2; maybe TRBD1 (6 bases). This CDR3 is 15 amino acids long. V dropped 4 bases and J dropped 8 bases, with 21 bases sitting between them. Germline V gene data show CDR1 as SGHNT and CDR2 as YYREEE (reference sequence). CDR3 in amino acids: CASSLRQAMGLGYTF. The DNA for the CDR3 is TGTGCCAGCAGCCTAAGACAGGCTATGGGGCTAGGCTACACCTTC.

This chain uses TRBV7-3 with TRBJ2-7, with D maybe TRBD1 (6 bases). Germline V gives CDR1 SGHTA, CDR2 FQGTGA. V lost 5 bases and J lost 1, with 15 bases in between. CDR3 length: 15 residues. The DNA of the CDR3 is TGTGCCAGCAGCCCCAGGGGCGGATATTCCTACGAGCAGTACTTC. Its translation is CASSPRGGYSYEQYF.

This clone is a singleton in its sample. The rearrangement links TRBV5-5 to TRBJ2-5; D is unclear. CDR1 is SGHKS, CDR2 YYEKEE, per germline (reference sequence). The length of the CDR3 is 14 residues. Trimming took 2 bases from V and 4 from J, leaving 12 bases between them. The CDR3 here is CASSFPGPPETQYF. The CDR3, as DNA: TGTGCCAGCAGCTTCCCGGGTCCCCCAGAGACCCAGTACTTC.

The chain has TRBV12-5 and TRBJ2-7; D is uncertain. This CDR3 has 13 residues. Trimming took 1 base from V and 3 from J, leaving 7 bases between them. Germline V gives CDR1 LGHNT, CDR2 FRNRAP. CDR3 nucleotides: TGTGCTAGTGGTTTGGACGAGAACTACGAGCAGTACTTC. Translating it yields CASGLDENYEQYF.

This chain connects TRBV12-3 or TRBV12-4 to TRBJ2-5; TRBD2 aligns across 7 bases. CDR3 length: 11 residues. The J segment lost 9 bases and the V segment lost 6 bases, leaving 4 bases of the junction unmatched. CDR3 sequence (DNA): TGTGCCAGCAGCTCCCGGGGGGCCCAGTACTTC. This codes for CASSSRGAQYF.

The V and J genes are TRBV27 and TRBJ1-2; no clear D gene. The CDR3 totals 15 residues. The germline CDR1 and CDR2 sequences are MNHEY and SMNVEV (reference sequence). V lost 6 bases, J lost 4 bases, and 18 bases lay in between. As DNA, the CDR3 is TGTGCCAGCAGCCCGAGATTCGGGAGCAGCTATGGCTACACCTTC. This encodes CASSPRFGSSYGYTF.

This clone has a single count. V gene TRBV7-9 combines with J gene TRBJ2-7, with a tentative D call TRBD2 (7 bases). The V and J ends lost 4 bases and 0 bases respectively, with 19 bases between them. CDR1 SEHNR and CDR2 FQNEAQ come from the germline V gene (reference sequence). CDR3 size: 17 residues. CDR3 coding DNA: TGTGCCAGCAGCTCCACGATGGGGGGGGCCTACTCCTACGAGCAGTACTTC. Encoded protein: CASSSTMGGAYSYEQYF.

This rearrangement joins TRBV6-5 to TRBJ2-3; D may be TRBD2 (6 bases). Germline values: CDR1 MNHEY, CDR2 SVGAGI. V lost 5 bases to trimming and J lost 1 base, with 13 bases between them. This CDR3 comprises 15 residues. CDR3 nucleotides: TGTGCCAGCAGTCTGCTGCCGGGAGGCACAGATACGCAGTATTTT. It translates to CASSLLPGGTDTQYF.

The rearrangement links TRBV6-5 to TRBJ2-7; D is possibly TRBD2 (6 bases). CDR1 and CDR2 from the germline V gene are MNHEY and SVGAGI. The CDR3 spans 13 residues. V was pared by 6 bases and J by 8 bases, with 17 bases between. CDR3 DNA: TGTGCCAGCAGGAGGGACTCCTCCAGCAAGCAGTACTTC. Encoded protein: CASRRDSSSKQYF.

In nucleotides, the CDR3 is TGTGCCAGCAGCTTTTTCTCAGGGGGCGCCTATGGCTACACCTTC. It encodes CASSFFSGGAYGYTF. The V gene is TRBV13, the J gene TRBJ1-2, with 8 bases fitting TRBD1. This CDR3 spans 15 amino acids. V shed 3 bases, J shed 4 bases, and the junction held 7 bases outside the gene matches. The V gene's germline CDR1 is PRHDT and CDR2 FYEKMQ (reference sequence).